A selection of T cell receptor beta chains follows, all from one sample in a study of T cells in localized non-small cell lung cancer. The table came from immunoSEQ multiplex PCR; TCRdb's copy has only in-frame clones and leaves some out. The sample lists over 30,000 clones, around 80% occurring once. This specimen consisted of peripheral blood, obtained before any cancer treatment. The receptors shown here come from a male donor aged 60 or over with stage II squamous cell lung carcinoma. The CDR3 runs from the conserved cysteine through the conserved F or W. The order of the fields is clone size, CDR3 length, V gene, J gene, CDR3 protein. Clone size is stated in some rows and not others, as once, few, many or a class when expanded.

size: NA; length: 13; V: TRBV10-2; J: TRBJ1-2; CDR3: CASSESPGAGYTF
size: NA; length: 17; V: TRBV4-2; J: TRBJ2-3; CDR3: CASSPLDGGGVTDTQYF
size: NA; length: 16; V: TRBV7-8; J: TRBJ2-4; CDR3: CASSLKTSGPKNIQYF
size: NA; length: 14; V: TRBV7-2; J: TRBJ1-1; CDR3: CASSQQGGNTEAFF
size: NA; length: 20; V: TRBV14; J: TRBJ2-1; CDR3: CASSPRGGLPSLGALNEQFF
size: NA; length: 15; V: TRBV16; J: TRBJ1-2; CDR3: CASSQSPEGNYGYTF
size: NA; length: 17; V: TRBV14; J: TRBJ2-5; CDR3: CASSQDLLAGVSETQYF
size: NA; length: 15; V: TRBV5-8; J: TRBJ2-1; CDR3: CASGADSRSYNEQFF
size: NA; length: 14; V: TRBV19; J: TRBJ1-1; CDR3: CASMAGPGNTEAFF
size: once; length: 14; V: TRBV5-1; J: TRBJ1-2; CDR3: CASSLQGGPYGYTF
size: NA; length: 13; V: TRBV7-2; J: TRBJ2-1; CDR3: CASSLVEGREQFF
size: NA; length: 13; V: TRBV19; J: TRBJ2-7; CDR3: CATTTSGRGEQYF
size: NA; length: 16; V: TRBV29-1; J: TRBJ2-1; CDR3: CSVEDRRVTGPDEQFF
size: few; length: 13; V: TRBV7-2; J: TRBJ2-7; CDR3: CASSLVGGYEQYF
size: NA; length: 17; V: TRBV6-1; J: TRBJ2-1; CDR3: CASSEPTSGRSRNEQFF
size: once; length: 15; V: TRBV6-5; J: TRBJ2-5; CDR3: CASSYSGTGTVTQYF
size: once; length: 15; V: TRBV7-6; J: TRBJ2-5; CDR3: CASSLSGHFQETQYF
size: many; length: 16; V: TRBV6-4; J: TRBJ2-3; CDR3: CASSDSDAGGADTQYF
size: NA; length: 13; V: TRBV6-1; J: TRBJ2-5; CDR3: CASIPRGLKTQYF
size: NA; length: 13; V: TRBV30; J: TRBJ2-3; CDR3: CAWSESLRDTQYF
size: NA; length: 14; V: TRBV11-2; J: TRBJ1-5; CDR3: CASSLNQASQPQHF
size: NA; length: 13; V: TRBV5-1; J: TRBJ2-5; CDR3: CASSLIAQETQYF
size: NA; length: 14; V: TRBV27; J: TRBJ1-5; CDR3: CASSWGTGNQPQHF
size: NA; length: 18; V: TRBV4-3; J: TRBJ2-6; CDR3: CASSELLTSQSRANVLTF
size: NA; length: 12; V: TRBV10-3; J: TRBJ1-4; CDR3: CAISESGEKLFF
size: NA; length: 13; V: TRBV30; J: TRBJ2-5; CDR3: CAWIAGGQETQYF
size: NA; length: 15; V: TRBV11-2; J: TRBJ2-5; CDR3: CASSPESSRQETQYF
size: NA; length: 18; V: TRBV7-5; J: TRBJ2-7; CDR3: CARSLNPKKTGDGYEQYF
size: NA; length: 15; V: TRBV27; J: TRBJ1-1; CDR3: CASSLSGTAYTEAFF
size: NA; length: 13; V: TRBV6-5; J: TRBJ2-2; CDR3: CASRTGLTGELFF
size: NA; length: 13; V: TRBV27; J: TRBJ1-2; CDR3: CASGDRNSGGYTF
size: NA; length: 13; V: TRBV30; J: TRBJ1-3; CDR3: CAWVHYSGNTIYF
size: few; length: 15; V: TRBV2; J: TRBJ2-1; CDR3: CASSERSQAYNEQFF
size: NA; length: 15; V: TRBV10-2; J: TRBJ1-1; CDR3: CASSESGRGDTEAFF
size: few; length: 14; V: TRBV15; J: TRBJ2-4; CDR3: CATSGRDSKNIQYF
size: NA; length: 12; V: TRBV29-1; J: TRBJ2-2; CDR3: CSVLGNTGELFF
size: NA; length: 13; V: TRBV6-5; J: TRBJ2-3; CDR3: CASSYAGTDTQYF
size: NA; length: 12; V: TRBV30; J: TRBJ2-6; CDR3: CAWSSGANVLTF
size: once; length: 14; V: TRBV30; J: TRBJ2-7; CDR3: CARGAAGNSYEQYF
size: NA; length: 15; V: TRBV10-2; J: TRBJ2-7; CDR3: CASSDRTGSSYEQYF
size: NA; length: 16; V: TRBV5-1; J: TRBJ1-1; CDR3: CASSLGWTAVNTEAFF
size: NA; length: 15; V: TRBV14; J: TRBJ2-5; CDR3: CASSQELGTQETQYF
size: NA; length: 13; V: TRBV9; J: TRBJ2-4; CDR3: CASSEGTGNIQYF
size: NA; length: 15; V: TRBV2; J: TRBJ2-3; CDR3: CASSELGTGGDTQYF
size: NA; length: 13; V: TRBV7-9; J: TRBJ1-1; CDR3: CASSSSMNTEAFF
size: NA; length: 13; V: TRBV13; J: TRBJ2-7; CDR3: CASSPGGYYEQYF
size: NA; length: 13; V: TRBV18; J: TRBJ2-5; CDR3: CASSPGTEETQYF
size: NA; length: 15; V: TRBV5-6; J: TRBJ1-1; CDR3: CASSLVRQGATEAFF
size: NA; length: 11; V: TRBV2; J: TRBJ2-5; CDR3: CASSAGTGKDF
size: NA; length: 17; V: TRBV11-2; J: TRBJ2-1; CDR3: CASSLDLEGGSYNEQFF